This TCR beta chain was recorded in a study of blood T cell repertoires in COVID-19. Across the study: The study drew acute and convalescent COVID-19 samples from the United States, Italy and Spain. PBMCs, B-cell-depleted T cells, or T cells were the source of the cDNA or gDNA that made up the material.

How the authors handled the data: Amplification of reference gene primers was used by the study to estimate nucleated cell counts. TCRdb's table, derived via immunoSEQ multiplex PCR, lists solely in-frame clones and lacks some. V, J and clone size reflect that table, while D and trimming were determined from the DNA. The sample carries approximately 200,000 clones, about 91% recorded once. The sample taken for sequencing was peripheral blood. The source of this sequence is a man aged 18 to 29 with active or convalescent COVID-19.

CDR3: CASSEQTESYGYTF. For the CDR3, the DNA is TGTGCCAGCAGTGAACAGACAGAGTCTTATGGCTACACCTTC. V and J are TRBV6-1 and TRBJ1-2; D might be TRBD1 (5 bases). Germline CDR1 reads MNHNS; CDR2 reads SASEGT. There are 14 residues in the CDR3. Trimming shortened V by 2 bases and J by 5 bases, and 12 bases separated the two germline ends.